This T cell receptor beta chain is drawn from a study of T cells in Graves' hyperthyroidism and ophthalmopathy. There are 16 residues in the CDR3. V lost 1 base, J lost 1 base, and 16 bases lay in between. Germline values: CDR1 DFQATT, CDR2 SNEGSKA (reference sequence). Amplified regions were TCR beta CDR3 sequences from RNA transcripts. HTBI primers drove first-round RT-PCR of the TCR CDR3. One entry per CDR3 protein, called by TCRdb with MiXCR from the multiplex PCR reads. The data contain about 300,000 distinct CDR3 sequences, roughly 19% of them seen just once; the ten biggest clones take up about two fifths. This clonotype was counted only a few times.

The clonotype comes from a middle-aged man with Graves' ophthalmopathy. The sample taken for sequencing was blood. The chain is built from TRBV20-1 and TRBJ1-1; TRBD1 might be the D (5 bases). The chain's CDR3 is CSARVGPAGGNTEAFF. In nucleotides, the CDR3 is TGCAGTGCTAGAGTCGGACCCGCGGGGGGGAACACTGAAGCTTTCTTT.